This T cell receptor (beta chain) was retrieved from a study of a mutant IDH1 vaccine in newly diagnosed glioma. The study's findings and limits: Vaccine-induced immune responses occurred in over 80% of patients.

Time point: baseline, week 1 (first vaccination visit). Treatment noted: pre-vaccination baseline after standard-of-care therapy. The ends were cut back, 3 bases at V and 2 bases at J, with 6 bases in the middle. Germline CDR1 reads MNHEY; CDR2 reads SVGAGI. The CDR3 totals 13 residues. With respect to this clone: The antigen is unknown.

Sequencing used immunoSEQ multiplex PCR; TCRdb keeps in-frame clones, though not all of them. Seen here are roughly 71,000 clones, 80% to 90% observed once, and the top ten hold roughly 2.8%. The material sequenced was PBMCs, taken from a glioma patient treated with radiotherapy, temozolomide or both. The chain carries TRBV6-5 and TRBJ2-3, with D uncertain. This TCR derives from a young man with glioma. In DNA form, the CDR3 reads TGTGCCAGCAGTTATCGGGTCACAGATACGCAGTATTTT. This sequence encodes CASSYRVTDTQYF.